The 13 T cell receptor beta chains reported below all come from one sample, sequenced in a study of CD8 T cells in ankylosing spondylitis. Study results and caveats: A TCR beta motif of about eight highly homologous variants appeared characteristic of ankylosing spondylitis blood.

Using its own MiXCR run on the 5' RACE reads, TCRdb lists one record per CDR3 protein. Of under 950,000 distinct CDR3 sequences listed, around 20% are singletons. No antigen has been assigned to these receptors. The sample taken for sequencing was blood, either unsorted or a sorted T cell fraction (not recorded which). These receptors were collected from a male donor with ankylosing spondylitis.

This CDR3 is CASSFTTEAFF. CDR3 nucleotide sequence: TGTGCCAGCAGCTTTACCACTGAAGCTTTCTTT. This sequence joins TRBV12-3 or TRBV12-4 and TRBJ1-1; D unresolved. The CDR3 has 11 residues. V lost 6 bases and J 4 bases, leaving 6 bases between the germline ends.

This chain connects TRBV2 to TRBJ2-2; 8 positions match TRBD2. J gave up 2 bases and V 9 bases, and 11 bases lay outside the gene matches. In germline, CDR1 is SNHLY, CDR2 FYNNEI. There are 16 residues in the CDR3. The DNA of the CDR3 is TGTGCCAGTGGCCCCATGCGGGGGGACAACACCGGGGAGCTGTTTTTT. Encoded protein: CASGPMRGDNTGELFF.

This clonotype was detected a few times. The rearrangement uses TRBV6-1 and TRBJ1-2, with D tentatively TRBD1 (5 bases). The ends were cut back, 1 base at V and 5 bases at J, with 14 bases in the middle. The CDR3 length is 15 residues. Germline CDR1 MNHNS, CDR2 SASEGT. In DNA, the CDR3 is TGTGCCAGCAGTGAAGTTGGGGTCGGGGGTTATGGCTACACCTTC. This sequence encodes CASSEVGVGGYGYTF.

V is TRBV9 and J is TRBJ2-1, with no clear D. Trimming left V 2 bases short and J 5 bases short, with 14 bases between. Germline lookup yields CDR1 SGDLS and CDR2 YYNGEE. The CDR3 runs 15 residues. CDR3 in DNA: TGTGCCAGCAGCGTCGGGCTGCCATCCCACAATGAGCAGTTCTTC. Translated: CASSVGLPSHNEQFF.

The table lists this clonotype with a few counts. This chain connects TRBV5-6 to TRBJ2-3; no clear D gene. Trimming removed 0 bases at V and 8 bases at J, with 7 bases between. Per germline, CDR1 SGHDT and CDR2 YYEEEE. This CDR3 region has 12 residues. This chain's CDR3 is CASSLVDGTQYF. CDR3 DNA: TGTGCCAGCAGCTTGGTGGACGGTACGCAGTATTTT.

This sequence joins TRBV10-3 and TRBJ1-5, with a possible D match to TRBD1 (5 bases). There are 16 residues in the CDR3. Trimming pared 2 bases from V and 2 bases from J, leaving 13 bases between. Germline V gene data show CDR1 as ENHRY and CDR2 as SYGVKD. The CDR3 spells CAISEGWVTGNQPQHF. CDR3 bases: TGTGCCATCAGTGAGGGTTGGGTGACAGGCAATCAGCCCCAGCATTTT.

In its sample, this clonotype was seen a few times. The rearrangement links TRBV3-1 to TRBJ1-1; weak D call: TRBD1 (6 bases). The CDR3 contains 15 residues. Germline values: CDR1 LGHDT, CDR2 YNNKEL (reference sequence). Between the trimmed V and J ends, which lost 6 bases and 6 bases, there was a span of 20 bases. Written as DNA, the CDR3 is TGTGCCAGCAGGCCAGCAACAGGGAGGAGGGCTGAAGCTTTCTTT. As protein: CASRPATGRRAEAFF.

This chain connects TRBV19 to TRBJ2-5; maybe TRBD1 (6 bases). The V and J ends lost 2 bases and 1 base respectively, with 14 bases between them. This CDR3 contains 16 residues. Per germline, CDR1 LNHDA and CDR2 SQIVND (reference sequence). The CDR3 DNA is TGTGCCAGTAGTATAAGGGCAGGGGTCCTCCAAGAGACCCAGTACTTC. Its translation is CASSIRAGVLQETQYF.

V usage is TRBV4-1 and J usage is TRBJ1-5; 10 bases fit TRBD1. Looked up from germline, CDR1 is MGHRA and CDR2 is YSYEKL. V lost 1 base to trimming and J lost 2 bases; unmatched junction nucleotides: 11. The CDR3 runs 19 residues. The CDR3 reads CASSQAAGTGEFGNQPQHF. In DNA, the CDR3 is TGCGCCAGCAGCCAAGCGGCGGGGACAGGGGAGTTCGGCAATCAGCCCCAGCATTTT.

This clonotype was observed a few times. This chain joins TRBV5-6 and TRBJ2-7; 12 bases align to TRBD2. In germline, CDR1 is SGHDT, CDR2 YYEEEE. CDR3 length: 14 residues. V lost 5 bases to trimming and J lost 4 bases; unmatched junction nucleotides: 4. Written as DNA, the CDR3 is TGTGCCAGCAGACTAGCGGGAGGAGTATACGAGCAGTACTTC. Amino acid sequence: CASRLAGGVYEQYF.

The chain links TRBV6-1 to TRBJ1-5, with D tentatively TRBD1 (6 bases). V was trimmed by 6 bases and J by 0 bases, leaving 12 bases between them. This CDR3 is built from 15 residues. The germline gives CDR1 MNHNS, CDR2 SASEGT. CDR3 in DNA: TGTGCCAGCAGCCCGACAGGAAATAGCAATCAGCCCCAGCATTTT. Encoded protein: CASSPTGNSNQPQHF.

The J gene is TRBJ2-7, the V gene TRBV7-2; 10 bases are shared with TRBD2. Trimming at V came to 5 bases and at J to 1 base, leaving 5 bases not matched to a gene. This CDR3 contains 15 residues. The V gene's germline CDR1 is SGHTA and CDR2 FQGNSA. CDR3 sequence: CASSPVAGGSYEQYF. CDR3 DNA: TGTGCCAGCAGCCCGGTAGCGGGAGGATCCTACGAGCAGTACTTC.

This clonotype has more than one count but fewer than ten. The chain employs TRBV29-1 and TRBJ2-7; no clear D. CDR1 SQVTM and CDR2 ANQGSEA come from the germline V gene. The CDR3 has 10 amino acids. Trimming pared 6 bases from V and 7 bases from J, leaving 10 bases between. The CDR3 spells CSVGGREQYF. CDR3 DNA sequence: TGCAGCGTGGGTGGCCGGGAGCAGTACTTC.